The clone carrying this TCR beta chain was found a few times. The data originate from a study of blood T cell repertoires in COVID-19. The table came from immunoSEQ multiplex PCR; TCRdb's copy has only in-frame clones and leaves some out. There are over 350,000 clones in the sample; approximately 90% occur only once, and 0.8% to 0.9% lies in the top ten. V trimming: 2 bases; J trimming: 6 bases; junction bases outside the gene matches: 4. The CDR3 runs 14 residues. The germline V gene has CDR1 MNHNY and CDR2 SVGAGI (reference sequence). This TCR derives from a woman aged 40-49 years who had been exposed to COVID-19. The chain recombines TRBV6-6 with TRBJ1-5; 7 bases match TRBD1. Source material: PBMCs or T cells enriched from blood (not recorded which). The CDR3 region is CASSYTQGVQPQHF. CDR3 DNA sequence: TGTGCCAGCAGTTACACCCAGGGGGTTCAGCCCCAGCATTTT.